This passage covers 30 T cell receptor beta chains from one sample sequenced in a study of T cell responses to AZD1222 COVID-19 vaccine. Profiling relied on immunoSEQ multiplex PCR, and the TCRdb table lists in-frame clones only, not all of them. There are roughly 120,000 clones in the sample; about 90% occur only once, and around a tenth lies in the top ten. Sample: peripheral blood, taken on day 0 of AZD1222 vaccination. The receptors come from an adult in good health.

The rearrangement uses TRBV23-1 and TRBJ2-2; weak D call: TRBD1 (7 bases). Being an ORF, TRBV23-1 has a function that is uncertain. Trimming removed 10 bases at V and 0 bases at J, with 27 bases between. CDR3 length equals 19 residues. The CDR3 loop reads CAIGGIDRAPPSNTGELFF. DNA of the CDR3: TGCGCCATAGGGGGGATAGACAGGGCACCCCCTTCGAACACCGGGGAGCTGTTTTTT.

The chain has TRBV6-1 and TRBJ2-7, with D uncertain. The length of the CDR3 is 17 residues. Trimming took 0 bases from V and 0 from J, leaving 15 bases between them. CDR1 MNHNS and CDR2 SASEGT come from the germline V gene. CDR3 DNA sequence: TGTGCCAGCAGTGAAGCGATTAGAAAGCTCAGCTCCTACGAGCAGTACTTC. Protein product: CASSEAIRKLSSYEQYF.

The chain joins TRBV7-6 to TRBJ2-5, with a weak D call TRBD1 (5 bases). CDR3 length equals 15 residues. The germline CDR1 and CDR2 sequences are SGHVS and FNYEAQ. The V end was cut by 2 bases, the J end by 1 base, with 11 bases between. The CDR3 region has the DNA TGTGCCAGCAGCTTACCGTTAAGGGGCCAAGAGACCCAGTACTTC. This sequence encodes CASSLPLRGQETQYF.

The chain couples TRBV24-1 to TRBJ2-7, with TRBD1 matching over 8 bases. The V and J ends lost 3 bases and 1 base, in that order; junction bases with no gene match: 10. Germline CDR1 KGHDR, CDR2 SFDVKD. The CDR3 is 17 amino acids. The CDR3 sequence is CATSDRGGQGSSYEQYF. In DNA, the CDR3 is TGTGCCACCAGTGATAGGGGTGGACAGGGTTCATCCTACGAGCAGTACTTC.

In the case of this clone: Because the CDR3's place on the DNA is in doubt, the DNA is left out and the CDR3 is given as listed by TCRdb. This sequence joins TRBV5-1 and TRBJ1-1. The CDR3 length is 14 residues, termini included. Germline V lookup: CDR1 SGHRS, CDR2 YFSETQ. CDR3 loop: CASSSSSSATEAFF.

V is TRBV5-1 and J is TRBJ2-1; D is perhaps TRBD1 (5 bases). The germline CDR1 and CDR2 sequences are SGHRS and YFSETQ. V lost 0 bases, J lost 9 bases, and 16 bases lay in between. The CDR3 runs to 15 residues. This CDR3 reads CASSLVYQGVGEQFF. The CDR3 DNA sequence: TGCGCCAGCAGCTTGGTCTATCAGGGCGTGGGTGAGCAGTTCTTC.

The table lists this clone with a count of one. V usage is TRBV7-9 and J usage is TRBJ1-4; D is undetermined. Trimming shortened V by 2 bases and J by 5 bases, and 9 bases separated the two germline ends. The CDR3 spans 14 residues. Germline CDR1 is SEHNR and CDR2 is FQNEAQ (reference sequence). The CDR3, as DNA: TGTGCCAGCAGCTTAAATGCCGGCAATGAAAAACTGTTTTTT. It yields the protein CASSLNAGNEKLFF.

J is TRBJ2-3 and V is TRBV30; D possibly corresponds to TRBD2 (5 bases). CDR3 length: 12 residues. Germline values: CDR1 GTSNPN, CDR2 SVGIG (reference sequence). V gave up 0 bases and J gave up 14 bases, with 15 bases separating them. Here the CDR3 DNA reads TGTGCCTGGAGTGTAGGTGGGGAAGGAGGGTATTTT. Translating gives CAWSVGGEGGYF.

The gene calls are TRBV9 and TRBJ2-5, with D perhaps assigned TRBD1 or TRBD2 (5 bases each). The CDR3 is made up of 14 amino acids. V lost 0 bases, J lost 0 bases, and 6 bases lay in between. Germline V CDR1 and CDR2: SGDLS, YYNGEE. DNA of the CDR3: TGTGCCAGCAGCGTAGGGGGGTACCAAGAGACCCAGTACTTC. Translated, it gives CASSVGGYQETQYF.

The chain employs TRBV14 and TRBJ2-2; 10 nucleotides match TRBD2. V lost 0 bases to trimming and J lost 2 bases; unmatched junction nucleotides: 3. Germline CDR1 and CDR2: SGHDN and FVKESK. The CDR3 has 17 residues. DNA for the CDR3: TGTGCCAGCAGCCAAGATCGACTAGCGGGTAACACCGGGGAGCTGTTTTTT. Protein sequence: CASSQDRLAGNTGELFF.

The chain couples TRBV7-2 to TRBJ2-1; 15 nucleotides match TRBD2. CDR3 length equals 16 residues. V lost 1 base and J lost 9; bases outside the gene matches: 4. Looked up from germline, CDR1 is SGHTA and CDR2 is FQGNSA. In nucleotides, the CDR3 is TGTGCCAGCAGCTTAGAAGGGGGACTAGCGGGAGGTGAGCAGTTCTTC. Amino acid sequence: CASSLEGGLAGGEQFF.

This clone was found a few times. The chain employs TRBV4-2 and TRBJ2-1, with 13 bases fitting TRBD2. Trimming cost V 0 bases and J 4 bases; bases outside gene matches: 12. There are 20 residues in the CDR3. Germline V gene lookup returns CDR1 LGHNA and CDR2 YNFKEQ. The CDR3 sequence: CASSQDVRGRLAGGYNEQFF. CDR3 in DNA: TGTGCCAGCAGCCAAGATGTTCGTGGGCGACTAGCGGGGGGTTACAATGAGCAGTTCTTC.

This clone was detected once. The chain has TRBV7-2 and TRBJ2-7, with 8 bases that match TRBD1. Germline CDR1 reads SGHTA; CDR2 reads FQGNSA. The CDR3 is 14 residues long. Trimming removed 5 bases from V and 0 bases from J; junction bases left unmatched: 3. CDR3: CASSRQGRSYEQYF. CDR3 coding DNA: TGTGCCAGCAGCAGACAGGGGCGCTCCTACGAGCAGTACTTC.

The chain links TRBV19 to TRBJ2-5; D is possibly TRBD1 (6 bases). The V gene's germline CDR1 is LNHDA and CDR2 SQIVND (reference sequence). Trimming took off 4 bases at V and 3 bases at J, with 12 bases between the two ends. The CDR3 covers 14 residues. The CDR3: CASSTRQAEETQYF. CDR3 nucleotide sequence: TGTGCCAGTAGTACAAGACAGGCCGAAGAGACCCAGTACTTC.

The chain links TRBV27 to TRBJ2-3; the match to TRBD2 covers 8 bases. The CDR3 runs to 24 residues. CDR1 MNHEY and CDR2 SMNVEV come from the germline V gene (reference sequence). Germline trimming cut 1 base from V and 4 bases from J; bases unmatched to any gene: 31. The CDR3 loop reads CASSLLYRLVIRGRSGGGADTQYF. DNA for the CDR3: TGTGCCAGCAGTTTATTGTATCGCCTCGTCATCAGGGGAAGGAGCGGGGGCGGGGCAGATACGCAGTATTTT.

This clone was recorded a few times. Here the CDR3 DNA reads TGCGCCAGCAGCCAAACAGGGACTTTCGGAAACACCATATATTTT. It is translated as CASSQTGTFGNTIYF. The chain joins TRBV4-1 to TRBJ1-3; D might be TRBD1 (6 bases). The CDR3 consists of 15 residues. V lost 2 bases and J 4 bases, leaving 12 bases between the germline ends. Per germline, CDR1 MGHRA and CDR2 YSYEKL.

This chain uses TRBV27 with TRBJ1-5; D remains unclear. V dropped 4 bases and J dropped 4 bases, with 8 bases sitting between them. The germline CDR1 and CDR2 sequences are MNHEY and SMNVEV (reference sequence). The CDR3 is 13 amino acids. The CDR3 DNA is TGTGCCAGCAGTTCTCAGAGGAATCAGCCCCAGCATTTT. Protein: CASSSQRNQPQHF.

In its sample, this clone was seen a few times. This chain uses TRBV5-1 with TRBJ1-4; D unresolved. Looked up from germline, CDR1 is SGHRS and CDR2 is YFSETQ. The CDR3 contains 16 residues. V lost 3 bases and J 0 bases, leaving 12 bases between the germline ends. In DNA form, the CDR3 reads TGCGCCAGCAGCTACCTCTTGGAAGCAACTAATGAAAAACTGTTTTTT. Its protein is CASSYLLEATNEKLFF.

The chain links TRBV5-1 to TRBJ2-1; 7 bases fit TRBD1. Germline-derived CDR1 and CDR2 are SGHRS and YFSETQ. V lost 0 bases to trimming and J lost 7 bases; unmatched junction nucleotides: 4. The CDR3 runs 14 residues. The CDR3 DNA follows: TGCGCCAGCAGCTTGGGACAGGGTTGGAATGAGCAGTTCTTC. Translated: CASSLGQGWNEQFF. Filled out from reference TRBV5-1 and TRBJ2-1, the complete variable domain reads KAGVTQTPRYLIKTRGQQVTLSCSPISGHRSVSWYQQTPGQGLQFLFEYFSETQRNKGNFPGRFSGRQFSNSRSEMNVSTLELGDSALYLCASSLGQGWNEQFFGPGTRLTVL.

The V gene is TRBV9, the J gene TRBJ1-2; D not resolved. Trimming left V 3 bases short and J 8 bases short, with 29 bases between. Germline values: CDR1 SGDLS, CDR2 YYNGEE. The CDR3 totals 18 residues. For the CDR3, the DNA is TGTGCCAGCAGCGACACGGAGAACGAAGGCAAACAAACTATGGGCTACACCTTC. Its translation: CASSDTENEGKQTMGYTF.

CDR3 region: CASSQGGSGGTDTQYF. CDR3 DNA: TGTGCCAGCAGCCAAGGTGGCAGCGGGGGCACAGATACGCAGTATTTT. The chain couples TRBV3-1 (or the pseudogene TRBV3-2) to TRBJ2-3; TRBD2 matches 7 bases. This CDR3 has 16 residues. V gave up 1 base and J gave up 1 base; unmatched junction bases: 5. Germline CDR1 LGHDT, CDR2 YNNKEL (reference sequence).

The rearrangement uses TRBV3-1 (or the pseudogene TRBV3-2) and TRBJ1-2; a weak D match, TRBD1 (5 bases). The V end lost 4 bases, the J end lost 7 bases, and 13 bases lay between the germline ends. The CDR3 is 13 amino acids. Germline CDR1 reads LGHDT; CDR2 reads YNNKEL (reference sequence). CDR3 amino acids: CASSLAGTAGYTF. In nucleotides, the CDR3 is TGTGCCAGCAGCCTGGCCGGGACGGCTGGCTACACCTTC.

The rearrangement links TRBV6-2 or TRBV6-3 to TRBJ2-1, with D possibly being TRBD1 (6 bases). Trimming stripped 4 bases from V and 3 bases from J, with 10 bases between. The CDR3 is 14 amino acids. Germline V gene data show CDR1 as MNHEY and CDR2 as SVGEGT. CDR3 in amino acids: CASSLGAYYNEQFF. The CDR3 bases are TGTGCCAGCAGTTTGGGGGCTTACTACAATGAGCAGTTCTTC.

The J gene is TRBJ2-7, the V gene TRBV7-2; the D is unclear. V dropped 4 bases and J dropped 2 bases, with 6 bases sitting between them. This CDR3 region has 12 residues. CDR1 and CDR2 from the germline V gene are SGHTA and FQGNSA. CDR3 region: CASSSKPYEQYF. The CDR3 DNA is TGTGCCAGCAGCTCGAAGCCCTACGAGCAGTACTTC.

The rearrangement uses TRBV9 and TRBJ1-5; no clear D gene. Trimming shortened V by 0 bases and J by 3 bases, and 4 bases separated the two germline ends. There are 13 residues in the CDR3. Germline CDR1 reads SGDLS; CDR2 reads YYNGEE. CDR3 sequence: CASSVGPNQPQHF. The CDR3 bases are TGTGCCAGCAGCGTAGGACCCAATCAGCCCCAGCATTTT.

This clone came up once. The rearrangement joins TRBV6-5 to TRBJ1-6; 9 bases match TRBD1. V shed 7 bases, J shed 7 bases, and the junction held 5 bases outside the gene matches. The CDR3 sequence is 14 residues long. The V gene's germline CDR1 is MNHEY and CDR2 SVGAGI. CDR3 region: CASTLQGANSPLHF. CDR3 nucleotides: TGTGCCAGCACTTTACAGGGGGCGAATTCACCCCTCCACTTT.

This clone was observed a handful of times. The chain couples TRBV6-6 to TRBJ2-1; TRBD2 is a possible D gene (5 bases). The CDR3 has 15 residues. The germline gives CDR1 MNHNY, CDR2 SVGAGI (reference sequence). V shed 7 bases and J shed 5 bases, with 18 bases lying between them. The DNA of the CDR3 is TGTGCCAGCACCAAAATCGGACTGCGTAACAATGAGCAGTTCTTC. Its protein is CASTKIGLRNNEQFF.

The V call is TRBV6-5, the J call TRBJ1-1, with no clear D. The CDR3 covers 14 residues. Germline lookup yields CDR1 MNHEY and CDR2 SVGAGI. V shed 4 bases and J shed 10 bases, with 19 bases lying between them. The CDR3 is CASSSIGGDGRAFF. In nucleotides, the CDR3 is TGTGCCAGCAGTTCCATAGGTGGGGATGGTAGAGCTTTCTTT.

This sequence joins TRBV14 and TRBJ1-2; TRBD1 is a possible D gene (6 bases). CDR1 and CDR2 (germline): SGHDN, FVKESK. Trimming shortened V by 3 bases and J by 4 bases, and 12 bases separated the two germline ends. CDR3 length: 14 amino acids. The CDR3 protein is CASSQWAGAYGYTF. In nucleotides, the CDR3 is TGTGCCAGCAGCCAGTGGGCAGGGGCCTATGGCTACACCTTC.

This CDR3 is CASSVLSGGVYEQYF. As DNA, the CDR3 is TGTGCCAGCAGCGTACTATCCGGGGGAGTTTACGAGCAGTACTTC. This rearrangement joins TRBV7-2 to TRBJ2-7; a weak D match, TRBD2 (6 bases). V was shortened by 5 bases and J by 4 bases, with 18 bases between the two germline ends. The CDR3 runs 15 residues. CDR1 SGHTA and CDR2 FQGNSA come from the germline V gene.